The subject of this entry is one T cell receptor (beta chain). Antigen unknown. This sample is part of a study of T cell repertoires in cytomegalovirus infection. Background on the study: Matching HLA type and CMV infection were both indicated by public TCR beta signatures. Overall study results and limits: Dominant in the ex vivo response were TCR beta clonotypes restricted by HLA-C and specific for CMV.

The V gene lost 2 bases and the J gene lost 8 bases, with 13 bases spanning the gap. Per the germline V gene, CDR1 is MNHEY and CDR2 is SMNVEV (reference sequence). This CDR3 is 14 amino acids long. TCRdb re-called the reads with MiXCR, one entry per CDR3 protein. The sample yields approximately 730,000 distinct CDR3 sequences, roughly 28% seen once. Sequences were derived from cultured CD8+ T cells from PBMCs, sampled from culture after CMV antigen stimulation. This clonotype was obtained from a human donor in good health (CMV status not recorded). Some clones in this sample may be carry-over from other donors' samples. The chain recombines TRBV27 with TRBJ1-3; D is uncertain. CDR3: CASSLRHGYDTIYF. CDR3 sequence (DNA): TGTGCCAGCAGTTTAAGACACGGCTACGACACCATATATTTT.